This T cell receptor beta chain was sequenced during a study of breast tumors, draining lymph nodes, adjacent tissues. Concerning this clonotype: Its antigen is not identified. A much larger clone sits a single nucleotide away, making a read error possible.

Study results and limitations: Tumor T cell lymph node origin was a supported hypothesis, not proven. Compared with basal-like, luminal-like tumors shared significantly more repertoire with nontumor tissue. Tumor TCR diversity was below lymph nodes but above nontumor tissue. Findings are consistent with lymph node origin and intratumoral expansion of most tumor T cells.

Trimming left V 10 bases short and J 1 base short, with 13 bases between. The germline gives CDR1 MNHEY, CDR2 SMNVEV (reference sequence). This CDR3 has 13 amino acids. TCRdb re-analysed the multiplex PCR reads in MiXCR, keeping a single row per CDR3 protein. The table has tens of thousands of distinct CDR3 sequences, roughly 24% seen once. The chain couples TRBV27 to TRBJ1-2; a possible D gene is TRBD1 (5 bases). This TCR was sampled from a female donor with breast cancer. Some clones in this sample may be carry-over from other donors' samples. The sample comprised breast tumor tissue. The CDR3 spells CANRPDSNYGYTF. The CDR3 DNA reads TGTGCCAACAGACCCGACAGTAACTATGGCTACACCTTC.